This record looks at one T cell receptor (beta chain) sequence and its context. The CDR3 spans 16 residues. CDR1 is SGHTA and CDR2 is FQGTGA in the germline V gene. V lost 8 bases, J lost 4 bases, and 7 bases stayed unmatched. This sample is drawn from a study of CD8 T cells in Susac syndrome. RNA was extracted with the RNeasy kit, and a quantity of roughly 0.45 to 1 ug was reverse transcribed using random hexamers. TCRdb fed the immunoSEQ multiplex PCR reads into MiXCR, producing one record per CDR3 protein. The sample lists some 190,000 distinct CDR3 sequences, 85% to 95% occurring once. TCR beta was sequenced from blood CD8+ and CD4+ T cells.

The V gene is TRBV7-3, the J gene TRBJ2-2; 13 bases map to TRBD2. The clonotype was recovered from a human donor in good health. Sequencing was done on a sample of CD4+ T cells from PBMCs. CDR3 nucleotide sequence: TGTGCCAGCGGACTAGCGGGGGCCTCGGGCACCGGGGAGCTGTTTTTT. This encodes CASGLAGASGTGELFF.